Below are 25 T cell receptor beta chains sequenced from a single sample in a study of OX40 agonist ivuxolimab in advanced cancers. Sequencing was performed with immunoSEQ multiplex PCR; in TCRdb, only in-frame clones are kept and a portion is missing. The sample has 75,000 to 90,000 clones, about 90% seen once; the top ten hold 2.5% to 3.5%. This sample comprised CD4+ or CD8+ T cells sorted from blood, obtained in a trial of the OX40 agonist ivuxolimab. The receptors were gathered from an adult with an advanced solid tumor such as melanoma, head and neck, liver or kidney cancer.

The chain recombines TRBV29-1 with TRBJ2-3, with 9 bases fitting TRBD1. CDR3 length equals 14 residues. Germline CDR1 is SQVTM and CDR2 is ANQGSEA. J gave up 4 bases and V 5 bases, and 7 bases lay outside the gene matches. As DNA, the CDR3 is TGCAGCGTTTTTCAGGACAGGGGCGCAGATACGCAGTATTTT. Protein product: CSVFQDRGADTQYF.

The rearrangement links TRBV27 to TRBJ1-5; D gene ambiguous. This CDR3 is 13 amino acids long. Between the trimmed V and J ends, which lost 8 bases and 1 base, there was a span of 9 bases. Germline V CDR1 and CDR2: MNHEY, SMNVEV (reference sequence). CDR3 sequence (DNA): TGTGCCAGCGGAGGAGTGAGCAATCAGCCCCAGCATTTT. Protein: CASGGVSNQPQHF.

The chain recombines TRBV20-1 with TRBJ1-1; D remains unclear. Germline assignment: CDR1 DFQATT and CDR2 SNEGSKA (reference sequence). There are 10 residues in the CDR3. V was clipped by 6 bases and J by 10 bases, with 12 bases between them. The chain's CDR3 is CSATPRRAFF. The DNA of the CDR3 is TGCAGTGCGACCCCTCGGAGAGCTTTCTTT.

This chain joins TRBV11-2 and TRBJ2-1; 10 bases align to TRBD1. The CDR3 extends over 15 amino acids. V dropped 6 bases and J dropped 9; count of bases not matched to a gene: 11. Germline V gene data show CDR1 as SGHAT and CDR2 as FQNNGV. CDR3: CASSAGAGTGVEQFF. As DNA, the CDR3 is TGTGCCAGCAGTGCAGGGGCCGGGACAGGGGTTGAGCAGTTCTTC.

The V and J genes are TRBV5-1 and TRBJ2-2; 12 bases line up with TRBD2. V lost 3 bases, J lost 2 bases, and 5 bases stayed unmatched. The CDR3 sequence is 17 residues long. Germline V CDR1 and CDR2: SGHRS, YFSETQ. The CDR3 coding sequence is TGCGCCAGCAGCTCCTGGACTAGCGGGATTAACACCGGGGAGCTGTTTTTT. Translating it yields CASSSWTSGINTGELFF.

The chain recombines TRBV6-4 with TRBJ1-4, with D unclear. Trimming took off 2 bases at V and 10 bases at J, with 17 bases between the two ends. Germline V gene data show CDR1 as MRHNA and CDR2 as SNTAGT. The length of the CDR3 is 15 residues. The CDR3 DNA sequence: TGTGCCAGCAGTGACCTAGTTCCGCCGAGTGGAAAACTGTTTTTT. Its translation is CASSDLVPPSGKLFF.

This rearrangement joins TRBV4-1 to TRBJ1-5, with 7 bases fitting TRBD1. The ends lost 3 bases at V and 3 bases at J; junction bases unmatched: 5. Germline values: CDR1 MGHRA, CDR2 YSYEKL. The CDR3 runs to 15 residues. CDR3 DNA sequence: TGCGCCAGCAGCCAGTACAGGGGTTCCAATCAGCCCCAGCATTTT. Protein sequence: CASSQYRGSNQPQHF.

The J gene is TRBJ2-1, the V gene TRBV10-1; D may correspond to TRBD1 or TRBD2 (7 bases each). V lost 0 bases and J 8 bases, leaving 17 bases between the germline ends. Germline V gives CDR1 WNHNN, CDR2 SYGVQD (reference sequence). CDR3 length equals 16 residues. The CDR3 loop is CASSESRRGGGDEQFF. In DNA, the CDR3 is TGCGCCAGCAGTGAGTCGAGGCGGGGAGGGGGCGATGAGCAGTTCTTC.

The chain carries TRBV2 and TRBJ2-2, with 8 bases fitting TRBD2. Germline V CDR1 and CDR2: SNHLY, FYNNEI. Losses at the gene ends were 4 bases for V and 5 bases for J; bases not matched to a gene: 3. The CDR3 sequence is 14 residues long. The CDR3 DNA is TGTGCCAGCAGTGGGCCGGGGGGGACCGGGGAGCTGTTTTTT. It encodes CASSGPGGTGELFF. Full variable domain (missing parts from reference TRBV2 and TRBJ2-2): EPEVTQTPSHQVTQMGQEVILRCVPISNHLYFYWYRQILGQKVEFLVSFYNNEISEKSEIFDDQFSVERPDGSNFTLKIRSTKLEDSAMYFCASSGPGGTGELFFGEGSRLTVL.

CDR3 loop: CASSESPSGNEQFF. CDR3 sequence (DNA): TGCGCCAGCAGTGAGTCACCGTCTGGCAATGAGCAGTTCTTC. This chain joins TRBV10-1 and TRBJ2-1; D is uncertain. V lost 0 bases and J lost 6, with 9 bases in between. The CDR3 has 14 residues. Germline V gene data show CDR1 as WNHNN and CDR2 as SYGVQD (reference sequence).

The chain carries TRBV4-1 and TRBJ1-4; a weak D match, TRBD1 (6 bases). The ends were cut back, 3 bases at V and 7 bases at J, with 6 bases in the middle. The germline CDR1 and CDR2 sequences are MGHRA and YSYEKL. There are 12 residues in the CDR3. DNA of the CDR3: TGCGCCAGCAGCCACAGGGGTGAAAAACTGTTTTTT. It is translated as CASSHRGEKLFF.

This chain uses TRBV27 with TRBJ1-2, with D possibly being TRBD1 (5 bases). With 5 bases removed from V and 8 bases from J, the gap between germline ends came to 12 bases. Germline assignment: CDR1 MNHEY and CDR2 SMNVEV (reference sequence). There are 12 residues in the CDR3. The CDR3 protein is CASSHDRNGYTF. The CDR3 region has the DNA TGTGCCAGCAGTCATGACAGAAACGGCTACACCTTC.

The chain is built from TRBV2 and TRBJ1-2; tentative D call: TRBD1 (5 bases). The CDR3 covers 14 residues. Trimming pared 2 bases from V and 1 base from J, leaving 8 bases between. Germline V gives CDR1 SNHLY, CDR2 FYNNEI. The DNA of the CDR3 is TGTGCCAGCAGTGAATGGGGCGGTAACTATGGCTACACCTTC. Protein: CASSEWGGNYGYTF. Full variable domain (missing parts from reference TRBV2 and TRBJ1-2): EPEVTQTPSHQVTQMGQEVILRCVPISNHLYFYWYRQILGQKVEFLVSFYNNEISEKSEIFDDQFSVERPDGSNFTLKIRSTKLEDSAMYFCASSEWGGNYGYTFGSGTRLTVV.

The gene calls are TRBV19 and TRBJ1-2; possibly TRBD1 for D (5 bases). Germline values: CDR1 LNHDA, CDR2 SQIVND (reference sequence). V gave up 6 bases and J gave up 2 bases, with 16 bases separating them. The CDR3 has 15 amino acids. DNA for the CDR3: TGTGCCAGTAGACCTCCTCAGGGATACAACTATGGCTACACCTTC. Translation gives CASRPPQGYNYGYTF.

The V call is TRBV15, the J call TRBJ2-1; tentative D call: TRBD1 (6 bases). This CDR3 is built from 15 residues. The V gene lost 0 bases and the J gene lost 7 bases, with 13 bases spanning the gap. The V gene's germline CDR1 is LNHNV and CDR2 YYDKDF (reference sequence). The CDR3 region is CATSRDTAGVNEQFF. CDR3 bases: TGTGCCACCAGCAGAGATACGGCAGGGGTGAATGAGCAGTTCTTC. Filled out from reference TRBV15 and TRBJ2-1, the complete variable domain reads DAMVIQNPRYQVTQFGKPVTLSCSQTLNHNVMYWYQQKSSQAPKLLFHYYDKDFNNEADTPDNFQSRRPNTSFCFLDIRSPGLGDTAMYLCATSRDTAGVNEQFFGPGTRLTVL.

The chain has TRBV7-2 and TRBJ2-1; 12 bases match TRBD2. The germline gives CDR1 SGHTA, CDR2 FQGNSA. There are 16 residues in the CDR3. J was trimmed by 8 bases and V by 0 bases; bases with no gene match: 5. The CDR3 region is CASSLARTSGADEQFF. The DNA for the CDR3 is TGTGCCAGCAGCTTAGCAAGGACTAGCGGGGCCGATGAGCAGTTCTTC.

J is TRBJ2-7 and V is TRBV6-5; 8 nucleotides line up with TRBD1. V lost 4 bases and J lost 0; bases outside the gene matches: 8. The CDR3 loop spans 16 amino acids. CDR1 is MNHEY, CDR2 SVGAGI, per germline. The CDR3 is CASSSYRGSFSYEQYF. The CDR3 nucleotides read TGTGCCAGCAGTTCTTACAGGGGGTCCTTCTCCTACGAGCAGTACTTC.

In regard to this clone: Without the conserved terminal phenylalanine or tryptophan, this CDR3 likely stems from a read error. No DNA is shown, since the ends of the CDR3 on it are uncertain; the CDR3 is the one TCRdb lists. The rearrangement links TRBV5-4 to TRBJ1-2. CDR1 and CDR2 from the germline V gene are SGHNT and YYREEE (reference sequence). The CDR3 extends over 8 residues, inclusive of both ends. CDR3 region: CASLPLPS.

CDR3 in DNA: TGCGCCAGCAGGGCGGACAGCAACCAAGAGACCCAGTACTTC. Its protein product is CASRADSNQETQYF. This chain connects TRBV5-1 to TRBJ2-5, with D perhaps matching TRBD1 (6 bases). In germline, CDR1 is SGHRS, CDR2 YFSETQ. Trimming stripped 5 bases from V and 0 bases from J, with 11 bases between. The CDR3 loop spans 14 amino acids.

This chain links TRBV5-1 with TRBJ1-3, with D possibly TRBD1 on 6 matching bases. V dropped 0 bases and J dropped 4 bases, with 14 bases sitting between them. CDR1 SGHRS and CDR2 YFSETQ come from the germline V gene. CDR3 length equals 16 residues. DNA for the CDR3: TGCGCCAGCAGCTTGGCCTGGGGGCTACAAGGAAACACCATATATTTT. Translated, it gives CASSLAWGLQGNTIYF.

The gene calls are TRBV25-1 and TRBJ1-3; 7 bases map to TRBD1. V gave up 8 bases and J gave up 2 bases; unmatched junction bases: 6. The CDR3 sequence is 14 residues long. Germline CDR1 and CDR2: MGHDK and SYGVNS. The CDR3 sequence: CASADRATGNTIYF. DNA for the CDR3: TGTGCCAGCGCCGACAGGGCTACTGGAAACACCATATATTTT. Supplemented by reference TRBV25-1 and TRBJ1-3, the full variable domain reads EADIYQTPRYLVIGTGKKITLECSQTMGHDKMYWYQQDPGMELHLIHYSYGVNSTEKGDLSSESTVSRIRTEHFPLTLESARPSHTSQYLCASADRATGNTIYFGEGSWLTVV.

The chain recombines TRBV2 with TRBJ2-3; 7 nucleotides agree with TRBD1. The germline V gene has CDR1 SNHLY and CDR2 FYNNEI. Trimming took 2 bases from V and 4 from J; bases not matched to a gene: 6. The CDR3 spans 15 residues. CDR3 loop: CASSELAGGSDTQYF. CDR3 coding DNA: TGTGCCAGCAGTGAACTGGCAGGGGGTTCAGATACGCAGTATTTT.

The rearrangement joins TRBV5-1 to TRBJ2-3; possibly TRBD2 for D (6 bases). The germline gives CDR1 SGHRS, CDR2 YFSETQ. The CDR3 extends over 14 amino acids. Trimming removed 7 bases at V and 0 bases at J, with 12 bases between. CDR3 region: CASLEGSSTDTQYF. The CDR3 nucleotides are TGCGCCAGCCTGGAGGGATCTAGCACAGATACGCAGTATTTT.

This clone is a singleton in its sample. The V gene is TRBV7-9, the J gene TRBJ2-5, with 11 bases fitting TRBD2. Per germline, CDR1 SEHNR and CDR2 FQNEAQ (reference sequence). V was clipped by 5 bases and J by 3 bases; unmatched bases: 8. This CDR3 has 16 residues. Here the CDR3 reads CASSKDPGLAEETQYF. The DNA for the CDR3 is TGTGCCAGCAGCAAAGACCCGGGACTAGCGGAAGAGACCCAGTACTTC.

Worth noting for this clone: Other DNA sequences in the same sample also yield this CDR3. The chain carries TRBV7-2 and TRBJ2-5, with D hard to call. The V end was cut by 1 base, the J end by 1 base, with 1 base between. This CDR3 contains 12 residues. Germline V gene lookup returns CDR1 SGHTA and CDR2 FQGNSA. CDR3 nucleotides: TGTGCCAGCAGCTTAGTCCAAGAGACCCAGTACTTC. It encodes CASSLVQETQYF.